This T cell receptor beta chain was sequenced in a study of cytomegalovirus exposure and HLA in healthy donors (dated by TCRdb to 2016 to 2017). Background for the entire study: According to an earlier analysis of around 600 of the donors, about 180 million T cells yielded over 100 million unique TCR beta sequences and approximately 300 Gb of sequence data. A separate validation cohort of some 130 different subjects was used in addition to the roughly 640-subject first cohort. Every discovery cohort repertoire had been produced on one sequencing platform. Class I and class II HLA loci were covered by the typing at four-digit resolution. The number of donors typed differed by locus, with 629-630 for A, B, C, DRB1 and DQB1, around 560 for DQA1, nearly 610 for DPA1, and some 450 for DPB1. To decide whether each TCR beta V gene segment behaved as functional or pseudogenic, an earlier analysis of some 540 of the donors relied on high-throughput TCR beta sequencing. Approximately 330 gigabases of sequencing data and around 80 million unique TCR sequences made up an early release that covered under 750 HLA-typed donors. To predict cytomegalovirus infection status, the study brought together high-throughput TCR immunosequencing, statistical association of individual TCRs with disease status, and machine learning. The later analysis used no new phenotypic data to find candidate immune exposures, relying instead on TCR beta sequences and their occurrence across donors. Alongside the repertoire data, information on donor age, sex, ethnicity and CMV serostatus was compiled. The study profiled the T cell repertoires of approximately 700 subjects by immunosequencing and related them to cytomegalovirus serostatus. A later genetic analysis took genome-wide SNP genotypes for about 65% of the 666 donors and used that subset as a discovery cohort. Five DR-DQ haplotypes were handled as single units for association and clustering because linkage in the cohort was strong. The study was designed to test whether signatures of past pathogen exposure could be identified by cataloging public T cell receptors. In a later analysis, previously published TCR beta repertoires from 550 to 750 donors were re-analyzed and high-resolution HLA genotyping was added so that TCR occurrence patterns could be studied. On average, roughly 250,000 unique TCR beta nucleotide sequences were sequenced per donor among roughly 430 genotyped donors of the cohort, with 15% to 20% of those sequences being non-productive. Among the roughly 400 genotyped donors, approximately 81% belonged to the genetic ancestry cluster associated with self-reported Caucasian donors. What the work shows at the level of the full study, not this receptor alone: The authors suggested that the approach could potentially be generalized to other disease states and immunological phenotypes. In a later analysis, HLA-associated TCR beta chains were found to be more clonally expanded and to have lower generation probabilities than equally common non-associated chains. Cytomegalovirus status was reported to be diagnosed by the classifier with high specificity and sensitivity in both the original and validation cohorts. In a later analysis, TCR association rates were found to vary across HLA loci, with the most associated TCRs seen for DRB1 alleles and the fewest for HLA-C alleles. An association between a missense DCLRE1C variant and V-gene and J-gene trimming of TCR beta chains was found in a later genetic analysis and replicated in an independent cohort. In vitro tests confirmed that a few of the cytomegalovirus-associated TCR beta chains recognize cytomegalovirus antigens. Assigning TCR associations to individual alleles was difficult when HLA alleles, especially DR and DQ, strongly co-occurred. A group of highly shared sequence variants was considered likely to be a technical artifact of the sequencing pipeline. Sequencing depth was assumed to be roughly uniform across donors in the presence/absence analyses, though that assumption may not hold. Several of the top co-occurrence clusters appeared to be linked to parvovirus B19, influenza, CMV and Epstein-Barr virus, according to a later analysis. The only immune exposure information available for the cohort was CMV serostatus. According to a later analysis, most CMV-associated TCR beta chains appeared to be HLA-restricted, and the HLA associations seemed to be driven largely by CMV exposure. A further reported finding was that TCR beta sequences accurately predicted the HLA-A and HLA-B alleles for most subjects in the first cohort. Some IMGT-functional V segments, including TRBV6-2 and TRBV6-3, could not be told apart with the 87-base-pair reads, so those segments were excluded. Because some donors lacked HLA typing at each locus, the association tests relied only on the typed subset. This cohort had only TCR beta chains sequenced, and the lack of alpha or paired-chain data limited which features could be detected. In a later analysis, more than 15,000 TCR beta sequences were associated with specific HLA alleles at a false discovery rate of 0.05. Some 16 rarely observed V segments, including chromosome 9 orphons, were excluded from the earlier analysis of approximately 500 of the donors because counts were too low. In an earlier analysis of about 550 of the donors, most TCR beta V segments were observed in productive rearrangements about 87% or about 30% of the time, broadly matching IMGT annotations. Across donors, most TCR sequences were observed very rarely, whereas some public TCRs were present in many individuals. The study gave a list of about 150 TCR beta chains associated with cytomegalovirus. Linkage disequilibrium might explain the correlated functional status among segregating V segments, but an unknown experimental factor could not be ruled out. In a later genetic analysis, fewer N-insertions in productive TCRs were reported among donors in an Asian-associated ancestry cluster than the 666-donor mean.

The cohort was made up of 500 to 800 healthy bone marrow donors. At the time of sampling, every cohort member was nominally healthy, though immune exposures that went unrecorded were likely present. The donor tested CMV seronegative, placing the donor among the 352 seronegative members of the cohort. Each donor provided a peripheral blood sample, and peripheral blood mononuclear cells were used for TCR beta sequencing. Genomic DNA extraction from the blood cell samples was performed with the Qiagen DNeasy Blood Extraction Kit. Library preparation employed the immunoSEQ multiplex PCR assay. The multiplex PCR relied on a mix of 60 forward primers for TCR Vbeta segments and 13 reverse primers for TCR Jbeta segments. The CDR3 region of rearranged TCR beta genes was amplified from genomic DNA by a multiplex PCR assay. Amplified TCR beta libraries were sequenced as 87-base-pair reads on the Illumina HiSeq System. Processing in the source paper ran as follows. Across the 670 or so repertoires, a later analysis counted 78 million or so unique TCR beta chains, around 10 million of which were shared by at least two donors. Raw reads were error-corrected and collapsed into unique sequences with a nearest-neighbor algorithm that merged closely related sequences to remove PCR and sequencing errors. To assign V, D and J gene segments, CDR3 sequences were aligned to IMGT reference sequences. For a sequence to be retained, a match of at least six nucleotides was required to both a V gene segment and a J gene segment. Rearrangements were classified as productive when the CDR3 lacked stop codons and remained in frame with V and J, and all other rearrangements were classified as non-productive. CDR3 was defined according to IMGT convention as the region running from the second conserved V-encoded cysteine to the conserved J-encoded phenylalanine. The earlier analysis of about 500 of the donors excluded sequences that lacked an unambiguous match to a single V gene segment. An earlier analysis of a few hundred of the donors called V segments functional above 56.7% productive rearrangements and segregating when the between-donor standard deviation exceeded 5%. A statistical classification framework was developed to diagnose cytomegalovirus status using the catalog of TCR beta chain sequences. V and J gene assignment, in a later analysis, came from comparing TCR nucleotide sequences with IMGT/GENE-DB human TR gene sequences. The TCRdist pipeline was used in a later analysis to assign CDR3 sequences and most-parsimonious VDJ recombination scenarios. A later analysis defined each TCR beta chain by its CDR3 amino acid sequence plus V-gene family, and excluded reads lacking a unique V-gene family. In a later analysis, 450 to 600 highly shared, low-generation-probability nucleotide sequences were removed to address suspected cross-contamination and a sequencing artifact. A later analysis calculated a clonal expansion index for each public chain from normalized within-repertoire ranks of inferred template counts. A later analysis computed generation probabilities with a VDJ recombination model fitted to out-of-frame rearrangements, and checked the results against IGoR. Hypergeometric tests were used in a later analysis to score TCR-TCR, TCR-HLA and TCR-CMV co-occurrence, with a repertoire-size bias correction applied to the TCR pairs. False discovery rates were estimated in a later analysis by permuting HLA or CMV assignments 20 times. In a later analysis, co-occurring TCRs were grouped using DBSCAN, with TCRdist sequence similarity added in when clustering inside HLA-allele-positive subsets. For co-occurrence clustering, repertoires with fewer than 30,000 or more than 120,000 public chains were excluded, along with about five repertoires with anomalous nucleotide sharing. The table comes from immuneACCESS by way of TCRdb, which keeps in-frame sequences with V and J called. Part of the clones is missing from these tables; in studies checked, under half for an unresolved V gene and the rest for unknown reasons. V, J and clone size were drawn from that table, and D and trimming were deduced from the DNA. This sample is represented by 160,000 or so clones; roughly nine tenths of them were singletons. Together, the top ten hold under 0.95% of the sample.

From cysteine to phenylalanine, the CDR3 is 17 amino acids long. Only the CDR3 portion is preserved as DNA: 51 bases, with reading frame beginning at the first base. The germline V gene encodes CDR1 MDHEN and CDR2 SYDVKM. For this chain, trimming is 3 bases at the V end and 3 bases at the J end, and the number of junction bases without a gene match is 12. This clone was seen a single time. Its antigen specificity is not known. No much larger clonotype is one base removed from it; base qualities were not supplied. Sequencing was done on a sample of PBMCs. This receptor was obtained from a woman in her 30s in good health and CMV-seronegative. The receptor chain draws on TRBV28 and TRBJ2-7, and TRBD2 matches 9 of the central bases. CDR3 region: CASSLLAGVGLGYEQYF. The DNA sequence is TGTGCCAGCAGTTTGTTAGCGGGAGTGGGGCTTGGCTACGAGCAGTACTTC.